Listed here are 21 T cell receptor beta chains from one sample, sequenced in a study of lymphopenia after photon versus proton radiotherapy. Here immunoSEQ multiplex PCR was the method, and the copy in TCRdb shows in-frame clones only, minus some. This table has around 24,000 clones, around 85% appearing once. The sample here was peripheral blood, taken from a patient treated with photon-based radiotherapy. These TCRs come from a man aged 25-40 years with gastric cancer.

The V gene is TRBV7-2, the J gene TRBJ1-2; a possible D gene is TRBD1 (6 bases). Germline CDR1 is SGHTA and CDR2 is FQGNSA. The V end was cut by 5 bases, the J end by 8 bases, with 18 bases between. The CDR3 sequence is 14 residues long. The CDR3 bases are TGTGCCAGCAGCCCAACGTGGGGGCCTCAGGGCTACACCTTC. This codes for CASSPTWGPQGYTF.

This clone came up once. The rearrangement uses TRBV28 and TRBJ1-4, with D possibly being TRBD1 (5 bases). Trimming took off 3 bases at V and 10 bases at J, with 15 bases between the two ends. The CDR3 extends over 14 amino acids. In germline, CDR1 is MDHEN, CDR2 SYDVKM. The CDR3 protein is CASSLDRRRGKLFF. CDR3 in DNA: TGTGCCAGCAGTTTGGACCGTCGTAGGGGAAAACTGTTTTTT.

J is TRBJ1-3 and V is TRBV7-3; a weak D match, TRBD1 (5 bases). V shed 2 bases and J shed 1 base, with 12 bases lying between them. CDR1 is SGHTA and CDR2 is FQGTGA in the germline V gene. The CDR3 contains 16 residues. The CDR3, as DNA: TGTGCCAGCAGCTTACAGGGCTTGGGGTCTGGAAACACCATATATTTT. It yields the protein CASSLQGLGSGNTIYF.

CDR3 bases: TGTGCCAGCAGTTCACCCGCTTTGAACACTGAAGCTTTCTTT. As protein: CASSSPALNTEAFF. The V call is TRBV27, the J call TRBJ1-1; no reliable D call. Trimming shortened V by 4 bases and J by 0 bases, and 9 bases separated the two germline ends. This CDR3 comprises 14 residues. Germline CDR1 reads MNHEY; CDR2 reads SMNVEV (reference sequence).

This clone has a single count. This chain uses TRBV4-1 with TRBJ2-5; D might be TRBD2 (6 bases). The ends were cut back, 3 bases at V and 2 bases at J, with 19 bases in the middle. The CDR3 contains 17 residues. Germline values: CDR1 MGHRA, CDR2 YSYEKL. CDR3 loop: CASSQSGGLAPQETQYF. CDR3 nucleotide sequence: TGCGCCAGCAGCCAGTCTGGGGGACTGGCCCCTCAAGAGACCCAGTACTTC.

This sequence joins TRBV4-2 and TRBJ2-7; D is unresolved. Trimming stripped 1 base from V and 2 bases from J, with 18 bases between. This CDR3 spans 17 amino acids. Germline V CDR1 and CDR2: LGHNA, YNFKEQ. Here the CDR3 DNA reads TGTGCCAGCAGCCAAGTAAAAGAGTACGGACGGACCTACGAGCAGTACTTC. It encodes CASSQVKEYGRTYEQYF.

This sequence joins TRBV5-1 and TRBJ2-7, with a tentative D call TRBD1 (7 bases). This CDR3 comprises 16 residues. CDR1 is SGHRS and CDR2 is YFSETQ in the germline V gene. V was pared by 2 bases and J by 1 base, with 16 bases between. The chain's CDR3 is CASSLGGGKTSYEQYF. Written as DNA, the CDR3 is TGCGCCAGCAGCTTAGGGGGCGGGAAGACGTCCTACGAGCAGTACTTC.

This clone is deemed medium-sized. This chain joins TRBV28 and TRBJ1-1; no clear D gene. The CDR3 contains 12 residues. Germline CDR1 reads MDHEN; CDR2 reads SYDVKM. Trimming shortened V by 3 bases and J by 4 bases, and 6 bases separated the two germline ends. CDR3 in amino acids: CASSFEVTEAFF. The CDR3 nucleotides read TGTGCCAGCAGTTTCGAGGTCACTGAAGCTTTCTTT.

The chain combines TRBV6-5 with TRBJ1-3; 9 nucleotides align to TRBD1. Germline V gene lookup returns CDR1 MNHEY and CDR2 SVGAGI. Trimming cost V 9 bases and J 4 bases; bases outside gene matches: 4. CDR3 length: 13 residues. The CDR3, as DNA: TGTGCCAGTCGACAGGGGGTAGGAAACACCATATATTTT. This gives the protein CASRQGVGNTIYF.

The J gene is TRBJ1-3, the V gene TRBV25-1; TRBD1 matches 8 bases. CDR3 size: 17 residues. Germline assignment: CDR1 MGHDK and CDR2 SYGVNS. Trimming at V came to 6 bases and at J to 0 bases, leaving 10 bases not matched to a gene. CDR3 DNA sequence: TGTGCCAGCAGGGATGGACAGGGACCCGACTCTGGAAACACCATATATTTT. This sequence encodes CASRDGQGPDSGNTIYF.

This clone was counted once. The chain has TRBV7-8 and TRBJ2-2; perhaps D is TRBD1 or TRBD2 (5 bases each). Trimming left V 2 bases short and J 4 bases short, with 11 bases between. Germline V CDR1 and CDR2: SGHVS, FQNEAQ. CDR3 length: 15 residues. The CDR3, as DNA: TGTGCCAGCAGCTTAACGTGGGGGAGCACCGGGGAGCTGTTTTTT. This sequence encodes CASSLTWGSTGELFF.

This clone has only a few counts. The chain recombines TRBV28 with TRBJ1-1; the match to TRBD1 covers 7 bases. V shed 2 bases, J shed 4 bases, and the junction held 7 bases outside the gene matches. Germline lookup yields CDR1 MDHEN and CDR2 SYDVKM. The CDR3 consists of 15 residues. CDR3 loop: CASSLDRASPTEAFF. In nucleotides, the CDR3 is TGTGCCAGCAGTTTAGACAGGGCCTCCCCCACTGAAGCTTTCTTT.

The chain is built from TRBV7-6 and TRBJ2-7; 9 nucleotides align to TRBD1. Germline loops: CDR1 SGHVS, CDR2 FNYEAQ. This CDR3 contains 14 residues. Losses at the gene ends were 3 bases for V and 7 bases for J; bases not matched to a gene: 7. The CDR3 coding sequence is TGTGCCAGCAGCTTGGGGACAGGGCCCTGGGAGCAGTACTTC. Translating it yields CASSLGTGPWEQYF.

This chain joins TRBV9 and TRBJ1-1, with D tentatively TRBD1 (5 bases). V lost 4 bases, J lost 3 bases, and 13 bases lay in between. Germline V gene lookup returns CDR1 SGDLS and CDR2 YYNGEE. The CDR3 has 14 amino acids. The CDR3 here is CASSYRDGDTEAFF. The CDR3 coding sequence is TGTGCCAGCAGCTACCGGGACGGCGACACTGAAGCTTTCTTT.

This chain uses TRBV27 with TRBJ2-7, with D perhaps TRBD2 (5 bases). The V end lost 2 bases, the J end lost 3 bases, and 14 bases lay between the germline ends. The CDR3 length is 15 residues. Per the germline V gene, CDR1 is MNHEY and CDR2 is SMNVEV (reference sequence). CDR3: CASSLEGRRGYEQYF. As DNA, the CDR3 is TGTGCCAGCAGTTTAGAGGGCAGGCGCGGCTACGAGCAGTACTTC.

The chain is built from TRBV9 and TRBJ2-1; either TRBD1 or TRBD2 may fit D (6 bases each). The CDR3 loop spans 16 amino acids. From germline, CDR1 is SGDLS and CDR2 YYNGEE. The V gene lost 0 bases and the J gene lost 6 bases, with 16 bases spanning the gap. CDR3 bases: TGTGCCAGCAGCGTAGAGGGGGGCCGAACCCCCAATGAGCAGTTCTTC. It yields the protein CASSVEGGRTPNEQFF.

The chain combines TRBV18 with TRBJ1-1, with a weak D call TRBD1 (6 bases). CDR3 length: 14 residues. Germline CDR1 reads KGHSH; CDR2 reads LQKENI. V was cut by 0 bases and J by 7 bases, with 12 bases left in between. The CDR3 coding sequence is TGTGCCAGCTCACCACCGGCGGACAGAGATGAAGCTTTCTTT. Encoded protein: CASSPPADRDEAFF. Looking up the rest from reference TRBV18 and TRBJ1-1 gives the full variable domain: NAGVMQNPRHLVRRRGQEARLRCSPMKGHSHVYWYRQLPEEGLKFMVYLQKENIIDESGMPKERFSAEFPKEGPSILRIQQVVRGDSAAYFCASSPPADRDEAFFGQGTRLTVV.

The chain is built from TRBV11-2 and TRBJ1-3; TRBD1 is a possible D gene (5 bases). The CDR3 has 17 amino acids. V was shortened by 2 bases and J by 0 bases, with 14 bases between the two germline ends. Germline lookup yields CDR1 SGHAT and CDR2 FQNNGV. The CDR3 bases are TGTGCCAGCAGCTTATCATCCGGGACCAACTCTGGAAACACCATATATTTT. Encoded protein: CASSLSSGTNSGNTIYF.

This clone appeared once. This chain connects TRBV27 to TRBJ2-1; D remains unclear. Germline V CDR1 and CDR2: MNHEY, SMNVEV (reference sequence). V lost 3 bases, J lost 7 bases, and 4 bases lay in between. This CDR3 is built from 11 residues. The CDR3 region has the DNA TGTGCCAGCAGTTTTCGGAATGAGCAGTTCTTC. It codes for CASSFRNEQFF.

The chain joins TRBV7-8 to TRBJ2-3; D gene unclear. From germline, CDR1 is SGHVS and CDR2 FQNEAQ. Trimming pared 2 bases from V and 6 bases from J, leaving 3 bases between. The CDR3 has 11 amino acids. Written as DNA, the CDR3 is TGTGCCAGCAGCTTACGTGATACGCAGTATTTT. It codes for CASSLRDTQYF.

The rearrangement joins TRBV7-3 to TRBJ2-7; 7 nucleotides line up with TRBD1. The trim removed 5 bases at V and 7 bases at J, leaving 8 bases unmatched. The CDR3 consists of 13 residues. Germline assignment: CDR1 SGHTA and CDR2 FQGTGA. The CDR3 sequence is CASSVGTASEQYF. CDR3 bases: TGTGCCAGCAGCGTCGGGACAGCCTCTGAGCAGTACTTC. Variable domain in full (rest from reference TRBV7-3 and TRBJ2-7): GAGVSQTPSNKVTEKGKYVELRCDPISGHTALYWYRQSLGQGPEFLIYFQGTGAADDSGLPNDRFFAVRPEGSVSTLKIQRTERGDSAVYLCASSVGTASEQYFGPGTRLTVT.